The rows below give T cell receptor beta chains drawn from one sample of a study of OX40 agonist ivuxolimab in advanced cancers. The table came from immunoSEQ multiplex PCR; TCRdb's copy has only in-frame clones and leaves some out. The sample has about 48,000 clones; over 90% are singletons. Sequences were derived from CD4+ or CD8+ T cells sorted from blood, sampled in a trial of the OX40 agonist ivuxolimab. These TCRs come from an adult with an advanced solid tumor such as melanoma, head and neck, liver or kidney cancer. CDR3s include the opening cysteine and the closing phenylalanine or tryptophan. The order of the fields is clone size, D gene, V gene, J gene, CDR3 DNA, CDR3 protein. The D gene is left open where the match is weak. Clone size is not always given. Where it is, it says once, few, many or a class for expanded clones.

-	-	TRBV7-2	TRBJ1-6	TGTGCCAGCAGCGAGGACGGAGGAAATTCACCCCTCCACTTT	CASSEDGGNSPLHF
-	TRBD2	TRBV15	TRBJ2-5	TGTGCCACCAGCAGAGATAGGGGCGGGGGGGCCCAAGAGACCCAGTACTTC	CATSRDRGGGAQETQYF
-	-	TRBV30	TRBJ2-1	TGTGCCTGGAGTCCCCCCCGAGGAGGGGCGGTTAATGAGCAGTTCTTC	CAWSPPRGGAVNEQFF
-	-	TRBV6-9	TRBJ2-7	TGTGCCAGCACCAACGGGGGGCACGAGCAGTACTTC	CASTNGGHEQYF
-	-	TRBV25-1	TRBJ1-4	TGTGCCAGCAGTAACCACGGATCCGCTCGGGAAAAACTGTTTTTT	CASSNHGSAREKLFF
-	-	TRBV2	TRBJ1-1	TGTGCCAGCAGTGATTTAGCTAAGAACACTGAAGCTTTCTTT	CASSDLAKNTEAFF
-	TRBD2	TRBV11-2	TRBJ2-7	TGTGCCAGCAGCTTAGTGAGGACTAGAGAGGAGCAGTACTTC	CASSLVRTREEQYF
-	TRBD2	TRBV5-4	TRBJ2-7	TGTGCCAGCAGCCCGGGACTAGCGGGGGGGCTCTCCGAGCAGTACTTC	CASSPGLAGGLSEQYF
-	-	TRBV28	TRBJ1-4	TGTGCCAGCAGTCCCAATGAAAAACTGTTTTTT	CASSPNEKLFF
-	-	TRBV11-2	TRBJ2-1	TGTGCCAGCAGCTTAGACTATTCCTCCGGGGTTGAGCAGTTCTTC	CASSLDYSSGVEQFF
-	-	TRBV2	TRBJ2-5	TGTGCCAGCAGTGGCAGAACAAAATGGGAGACCCAGTACTTC	CASSGRTKWETQYF
-	-	TRBV27	TRBJ2-7	TGTGCCAGCAGGACTACGTCGAGGGGACCAGCCTACGAGCAGTACTTC	CASRTTSRGPAYEQYF
-	-	TRBV27	TRBJ2-1	TGTGCCAGCAGTGGATACACCCATGAGCAGTTCTTC	CASSGYTHEQFF
-	TRBD2	TRBV7-8	TRBJ2-5	TGTGCCACCAGGCTGAGTAGCGGGGGTCTCGAGACCCAGTACTTC	CATRLSSGGLETQYF
-	-	TRBV10-2	TRBJ1-6	TGCGCCAGCAGTGATGCGAGCTCCTATAATTCACCCCTCCACTTT	CASSDASSYNSPLHF
-	TRBD1	TRBV27	TRBJ2-7	TGTGCCAGCAGCCTTACAGGGGTTAACTCCTACGAGCAGTACTTC	CASSLTGVNSYEQYF
-	-	TRBV7-9	TRBJ2-6	TGTGCCAGCAGCATGGACAGTCCCTCTGGGGCCAACGTCCTGGCTTTC	CASSMDSPSGANVLAF
-	-	TRBV5-4	TRBJ1-1	TGTGCCAGCAGCTTAGGTCAGGAATACATGAACACTGAAGCTTTCTTT	CASSLGQEYMNTEAFF
-	TRBD2	TRBV2	TRBJ2-5	TGTGCCAGCAGTGACCTAGCGGGAAAAGAGACCCAGTACTTC	CASSDLAGKETQYF
-	-	TRBV19	TRBJ1-3	TGTGCCAGTAGCTCAACAGGCGCCTCTGGAAACACCATATATTTT	CASSSTGASGNTIYF
-	-	TRBV6-6	TRBJ1-1	TGTGCCAGCAGTCGTTTTGAAGCTTTCTTT	CASSRFEAFF
-	-	TRBV28	TRBJ1-6	TGTGCCAGCACTCGGGACCTCAGGAATTCACCCCTCCACTTT	CASTRDLRNSPLHF
-	TRBD2	TRBV6-6	TRBJ2-2	TGTGCCAGCAGTTCAAAAGCGGGGGCCCGGGAGCTGTTTTTT	CASSSKAGARELFF
-	TRBD2	TRBV4-1	TRBJ2-7	TGCGCCAGCAGCCAAGGTTGGGCTAGCGGCGACTCCTCCTACGAGCAGTACTTC	CASSQGWASGDSSYEQYF
-	-	TRBV7-2	TRBJ1-1	TGTGCCAGCAGCTACCCGGAGGACGAGGAAGCTTTCTTT	CASSYPEDEEAFF
-	-	TRBV7-6	TRBJ2-2	TGTGCCAGCAGCTTAGACACAGGTGCCACCGGGGAGCTGTTTTTT	CASSLDTGATGELFF
-	-	TRBV27	TRBJ2-1	TGTGCCAGCAGAGCTGGTTCCTACAATGAGCAGTTCTTC	CASRAGSYNEQFF
-	-	TRBV10-3	TRBJ2-7	TGTGCCATCAGTGAGTCGCTCGTGCAGATAACACCCTACGAGCAGTACTTC	CAISESLVQITPYEQYF
-	-	TRBV7-9	TRBJ1-4	TGTGCCAGCAGCTTGGGGGGCAGGGTCGAAAAACTGTTTTTT	CASSLGGRVEKLFF
-	-	TRBV27	TRBJ1-2	TGTGCCAGCCCAGGGGAGGACCCACGGGGTTTATGGTATGGCTACACCTTC	CASPGEDPRGLWYGYTF
-	-	TRBV5-4	TRBJ2-5	TGTGCCAGCAGCTTGGAAGGGATGATGGAGACCCAGTACTTC	CASSLEGMMETQYF
-	-	TRBV19	TRBJ2-2	TGTGCCAGTAGTTGGGGGGTGACCGGGGAGCTGTTTTTT	CASSWGVTGELFF
-	-	TRBV6-5	TRBJ1-1	TGTGCCAGCAGTTACGACCCCGAGACGAACACTGAAGCTTTCTTT	CASSYDPETNTEAFF
-	TRBD1	TRBV2	TRBJ2-2	TGTGCCAGCAGTGATAGGGGGCCCACCGGGGAGCTGTTTTTT	CASSDRGPTGELFF
-	-	TRBV6-6	TRBJ1-1	TGTGCCAGCAGTTACTCGATCTGGCGGGCTTTCTTT	CASSYSIWRAFF
-	-	TRBV7-9	TRBJ1-2	TGTGCCAGCAGCTTGGGGGGCCAAGCTGATGGCTACACCTTC	CASSLGGQADGYTF
once	-	TRBV27	TRBJ2-1	TGTGCCAGCAGTTTATCGGAACTAGCCAATGAGCAGTTCTTC	CASSLSELANEQFF
-	-	TRBV5-4	TRBJ1-2	TGTGCCAGCAGCCGAGACGGGGTCGGCTACACCTTC	CASSRDGVGYTF
once	TRBD2	TRBV10-2	TRBJ2-7	TGCGCCAGCAGCTCGGGACTATCAATCTCCGAGCAGTACTTC	CASSSGLSISEQYF
once	-	TRBV19	TRBJ2-2	TGTGCCAGCTACTCCCGCCAGCCCCCGAACACCGGGGGGCTGTTTTTT	CASYSRQPPNTGGLFF
-	-	TRBV15	TRBJ1-2	TGTGCCACCAGCAGAGCAGGGTATGGATATGGCTACACCTTC	CATSRAGYGYGYTF
-	TRBD1	TRBV13	TRBJ2-2	TGTGCCAGCAGCGGGGGACAGCTAAACACCGGGGAGCTGTTTTTT	CASSGGQLNTGELFF
-	TRBD1	TRBV7-9	TRBJ2-7	TGTGCCAGCAGCTTCCCCGGGACAGGGGGCTACGAGCAGTACTTC	CASSFPGTGGYEQYF
-	TRBD2	TRBV15	TRBJ2-2	TGTGCCACCAGCGGTGAGGGACTAGGAAGGGGGACCGGGGAGCTGTTTTTT	CATSGEGLGRGTGELFF
-	-	TRBV5-1	TRBJ2-3	TGCGCCAGCAGCTTGGGTACCGACAGCACTAATACGCAGTATTTT	CASSLGTDSTNTQYF
-	-	TRBV7-8	TRBJ2-3	TGTGCCAGCAGCTTTCAACAGAGGGACCGGCAGAGCACAGATACGCAGTATTTT	CASSFQQRDRQSTDTQYF
few	TRBD2	TRBV9	TRBJ2-5	TGTGCCAGCAGCGTAGTAAGCGGGGAGGGCGAGACCCAGTACTTC	CASSVVSGEGETQYF
-	-	TRBV5-6	TRBJ2-7	TGTGCCAGCAGCACACTAGACTACGAGCAGTACTTC	CASSTLDYEQYF
-	-	TRBV30	TRBJ1-2	TGTGCCTGGAGTGTACTAGGGCGCGGCTACACCTTC	CAWSVLGRGYTF
-	-	TRBV7-9	TRBJ1-6	TGTGCCAGCAGCCATATGCGGGGAGAACAATTTGATTCACCCCTCCACTTT	CASSHMRGEQFDSPLHF
-	-	TRBV7-9	TRBJ1-6	TGTGCCAGCAGCTTAGCGCCAGGGGATTCACCCCTCCACTTT	CASSLAPGDSPLHF
-	TRBD1	TRBV7-9	TRBJ2-7	TGTGCCAGCAGCAGGGGGACAGCCTACGAGCAGTACTTC	CASSRGTAYEQYF
-	-	TRBV7-6	TRBJ1-1	TGTGCCAGCAGCTTAGGTCTGGGGGGGAACACTGAAGCTTTCTTT	CASSLGLGGNTEAFF
-	-	TRBV6-6	TRBJ1-5	TGTGCCAGCACCAACAGTGCGGGTCAGCCCCAGCATTTT	CASTNSAGQPQHF